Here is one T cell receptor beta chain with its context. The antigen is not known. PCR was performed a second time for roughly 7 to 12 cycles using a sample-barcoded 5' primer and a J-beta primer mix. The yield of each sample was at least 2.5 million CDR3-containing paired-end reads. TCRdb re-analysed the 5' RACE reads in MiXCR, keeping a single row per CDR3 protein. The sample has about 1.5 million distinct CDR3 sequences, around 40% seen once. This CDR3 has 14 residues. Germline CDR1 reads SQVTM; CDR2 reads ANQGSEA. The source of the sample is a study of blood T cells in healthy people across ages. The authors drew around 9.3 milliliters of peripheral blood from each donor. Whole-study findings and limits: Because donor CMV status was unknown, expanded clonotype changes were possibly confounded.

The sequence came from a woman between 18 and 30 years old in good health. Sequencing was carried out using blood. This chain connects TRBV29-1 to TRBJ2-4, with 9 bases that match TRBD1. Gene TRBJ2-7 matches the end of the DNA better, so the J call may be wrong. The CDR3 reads CSVERGQGGYEQYF. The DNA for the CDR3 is TGCAGCGTTGAAAGGGGACAGGGAGGCTACGAGCAGTACTTC.